The rows below give T cell receptor beta chains drawn from one sample of a study of cytomegalovirus exposure and HLA in healthy donors. Some clones are missing from TCRdb's copy, which holds only in-frame ones; the method was immunoSEQ multiplex PCR. The repertoire consists of 90,000 to 150,000 clones, with roughly 82% occurring once and the leading ten covering around 5%. Sequenced material: PBMCs. The receptors derive from a man aged 18 to 35 in good health and CMV-seronegative. CDR3s include the opening cysteine and the closing phenylalanine or tryptophan. A D gene is named only where the DNA matches it firmly. Clone size is not always given. Where it is, it says once, few, many or a class for expanded clones.

.,TRBV5-1,TRBJ1-6,15,.,CARMRASSYNSPLHF,TGCGCCAGGATGAGGGCTAGCTCCTATAATTCACCCCTCCACTTT
.,TRBV30,TRBJ2-6,14,.,CAWSTPSGANVLTF,TGTGCCTGGAGTACACCTTCTGGGGCCAACGTCCTGACTTTC
.,TRBV2,TRBJ1-1,16,.,CASSEQQVGLNTEAFF,TGTGCCAGCAGTGAACAACAGGTGGGTTTGAACACTGAAGCTTTCTTT
.,TRBV30,TRBJ2-7,14,.,CAWSLPLVRPEQYF,TGTGCCTGGAGCCTCCCTCTTGTGAGGCCCGAGCAGTACTTC
.,TRBV30,TRBJ2-3,12,.,CAWSAPGLGAYF,TGTGCCTGGAGTGCCCCGGGACTCGGGGCGTATTTT
.,TRBV30,TRBJ1-4,11,.,CAWSANEKLFF,TGTGCCTGGAGTGCGAATGAAAAACTGTTTTTT
.,TRBV9,TRBJ1-5,15,.,CASSPTGGGNQPQHF,TGTGCCAGCAGCCCGACAGGTGGAGGCAATCAGCCCCAGCATTTT
TRBD2,TRBV9,TRBJ2-7,15,.,CASSVALADSYEQYF,TGTGCCAGCAGCGTAGCCCTAGCGGACTCCTACGAGCAGTACTTC
.,TRBV5-1,TRBJ1-3,14,.,CASRQSGTGNTIYF,TGCGCCAGCAGACAATCCGGGACAGGAAACACCATATATTTT
TRBD2,TRBV30,TRBJ2-1,14,once,CAWRLAGGIDEQFF,TGTGCCTGGAGATTAGCGGGGGGCATCGATGAGCAGTTCTTC